Each of the 31 T cell receptor beta chains below was sequenced from the same sample in a study of T-cell memory formation after mild COVID-19. From the 5' RACE reads, TCRdb called clonotypes with MiXCR, one entry per CDR3 protein. The sample lists 250,000 to 300,000 distinct CDR3 sequences, roughly 8.2% occurring once. The sequenced material came from PBMCs or a T cell subset sorted from them (not recorded which). These receptors all stem from a man between 18 and 35 years old who had mild COVID-19 (a few samples of this study predate the infection). Cell type and time point are not known.

This clonotype came up many times. The rearrangement uses TRBV25-1 and TRBJ2-3; 8 bases fit TRBD1. Unmatched junction bases numbered 7, after V lost 8 bases and J lost 3 bases. Germline values: CDR1 MGHDK, CDR2 SYGVNS. The CDR3 sequence is 14 residues long. The CDR3 DNA reads TGTGCCAGCGCCGGGACAGGATATACAGATACGCAGTATTTT. Translation: CASAGTGYTDTQYF.

This clonotype turned up a few times. The V call is TRBV10-3, the J call TRBJ1-5; a possible D gene is TRBD1 (6 bases). CDR3 length equals 16 residues. CDR1 ENHRY and CDR2 SYGVKD come from the germline V gene. Trimming pared 4 bases from V and 2 bases from J, leaving 15 bases between. DNA for the CDR3: TGTGCCATCAGTGGGGGCCGAACAGGGCGCAATCAGCCCCAGCATTTT. It encodes CAISGGRTGRNQPQHF.

This clonotype was seen a handful of times. The chain couples TRBV4-3 to TRBJ2-4; unclear D gene. The CDR3 is 14 amino acids. CDR1 is LGHNA, CDR2 YSLEER, per germline. V was clipped by 1 base and J by 0 bases, with 4 bases between them. This CDR3 reads CASSQGVAKNIQYF. As DNA, the CDR3 is TGCGCCAGCAGCCAAGGGGTAGCCAAAAACATTCAGTACTTC.

The V gene is TRBV10-3, the J gene TRBJ2-2; 8 bases agree with TRBD2. Unmatched junction bases numbered 4, after V lost 7 bases and J lost 0 bases. From germline, CDR1 is ENHRY and CDR2 SYGVKD. The CDR3 is 15 amino acids. CDR3 nucleotides: TGTGCCATCACCCCGGGACTAGCGAACACCGGGGAGCTGTTTTTT. This sequence encodes CAITPGLANTGELFF.

The V call is TRBV19, the J call TRBJ1-1; D ambiguous. This CDR3 is built from 16 residues. The germline V and J ends were trimmed by 5 bases and 4 bases, with 20 bases remaining between them. Germline V gives CDR1 LNHDA, CDR2 SQIVND (reference sequence). The CDR3 DNA follows: TGTGCCAGTAGTGCGCTATCCTCCGACTGGGGCACTGAAGCTTTCTTT. It codes for CASSALSSDWGTEAFF.

This clonotype was counted between two and nine times. The J gene is TRBJ2-7, the V gene TRBV20-1; TRBD1 is a possible D gene (5 bases). The ends were cut back, 6 bases at V and 3 bases at J, with 15 bases in the middle. Germline-derived CDR1 and CDR2 are DFQATT and SNEGSKA (reference sequence). The CDR3 runs to 13 residues. For the CDR3, the DNA is TGCAGTGCCGAGCAGGGCAAGGTCTACGAGCAGTACTTC. It is translated as CSAEQGKVYEQYF.

This clonotype turned up a few times. The rearrangement links TRBV6-1 to TRBJ2-1, with D perhaps TRBD1 (7 bases). V gave up 7 bases and J gave up 7 bases, with 17 bases separating them. The CDR3 sequence is 14 residues long. Per germline, CDR1 MNHNS and CDR2 SASEGT. The CDR3 sequence: CASKAGTVGNEQFF. The CDR3 bases are TGTGCCAGCAAGGCGGGGACAGTGGGGAATGAGCAGTTCTTC.

In this sample, this clonotype turned up a few times. The rearrangement links TRBV4-1 to TRBJ2-5, with TRBD1 matching 7 bases. The junction had 5 bases not matched to a gene; V was cut back by 3 bases and J by 1 base. The germline gives CDR1 MGHRA, CDR2 YSYEKL. This CDR3 spans 15 amino acids. The DNA of the CDR3 is TGCGCCAGCAGCCAGTCGACAGGGACCCAAGAGACCCAGTACTTC. It yields the protein CASSQSTGTQETQYF.

This clonotype has at least ten counts. The chain combines TRBV12-3 or TRBV12-4 with TRBJ1-3; D is unresolved. This CDR3 region has 17 residues. V shed 3 bases and J shed 2 bases, with 17 bases lying between them. DNA of the CDR3: TGTGCCAGCAGTTTCTTGGCAGGAATCAATCCTGGAAACACCATATATTTT. As protein: CASSFLAGINPGNTIYF.

A few counts support this clonotype. The genes are TRBV7-3 and TRBJ2-3; 12 bases align to TRBD2. Germline-derived CDR1 and CDR2 are SGHTA and FQGTGA. V gave up 4 bases and J gave up 2 bases; unmatched junction bases: 1. This CDR3 region has 15 residues. The CDR3 spells CASSWTSGITDTQYF. In DNA form, the CDR3 reads TGTGCCAGCAGCTGGACTAGCGGGATCACAGATACGCAGTATTTT.

The chain is built from TRBV7-2 and TRBJ2-4; tentative D call: TRBD2 (6 bases). Germline V gene lookup returns CDR1 SGHTA and CDR2 FQGNSA. Between the trimmed V and J ends, which lost 1 base and 8 bases, there was a span of 9 bases. CDR3 length: 13 residues. Written as DNA, the CDR3 is TGTGCCAGCAGCTTAGTAGGAGGGTACATTCAGTACTTC. This codes for CASSLVGGYIQYF.

In its sample, this clonotype was seen once. V is TRBV5-1 and J is TRBJ1-3, with D perhaps matching TRBD1 (5 bases). CDR1 SGHRS and CDR2 YFSETQ come from the germline V gene. The ends were cut back, 4 bases at V and 3 bases at J, with 11 bases in the middle. This CDR3 has 14 residues. The CDR3 DNA is TGCGCCAGCAGCCCAGGGAGGATTGGAAACACCATATATTTT. It encodes CASSPGRIGNTIYF.

This clonotype was seen only a few times. This chain connects TRBV12-3 or TRBV12-4 to TRBJ1-2, with D hard to call. Trimming took 6 bases from V and 7 from J, leaving 15 bases between them. The CDR3 has 13 residues. CDR3 amino acids: CASRRSGARGYTF. In DNA, the CDR3 is TGTGCCAGCAGAAGATCAGGTGCCCGTGGCTACACCTTC.

This clonotype came up a few times. The rearrangement uses TRBV7-9 and TRBJ1-1; possible D gene TRBD1, 5 bases. Trimming shortened V by 5 bases and J by 7 bases, and 11 bases separated the two germline ends. Germline V lookup: CDR1 SEHNR, CDR2 FQNEAQ (reference sequence). The CDR3 consists of 12 residues. CDR3 amino acids: CASSKTEREAFF. The CDR3 DNA follows: TGTGCCAGCAGCAAGACAGAGCGTGAAGCTTTCTTT.

This clonotype was detected a few times. This sequence joins TRBV5-6 and TRBJ1-1; D may be TRBD1 (6 bases). Trimming pared 0 bases from V and 5 bases from J, leaving 14 bases between. CDR1 is SGHDT and CDR2 is YYEEEE in the germline V gene. This CDR3 spans 15 amino acids. Here the CDR3 DNA reads TGTGCCAGCAGCTTGGATTTGGGGGCAAGGACTGAAGCTTTCTTT. Encoded protein: CASSLDLGARTEAFF.

This clonotype came up a few times. This chain connects TRBV20-1 to TRBJ2-7; D could derive from TRBD1 or TRBD2 (5 bases each). The CDR3 is 13 residues long. Deletions cut 2 bases from V and 0 bases from J, with 8 bases between. Germline assignment: CDR1 DFQATT and CDR2 SNEGSKA (reference sequence). CDR3 amino acids: CSARRDRSYEQYF. CDR3 in DNA: TGCAGTGCTAGAAGGGACCGCTCCTACGAGCAGTACTTC.

The rearrangement links TRBV6-5 to TRBJ2-1; TRBD1 might be the D (5 bases). Trimming took 5 bases from V and 13 from J, leaving 15 bases between them. This CDR3 is 12 amino acids long. Germline loops: CDR1 MNHEY, CDR2 SVGAGI. The DNA of the CDR3 is TGTGCCAGCAGTCCATCCCCAGGGTTTCAGTTCTTC. It codes for CASSPSPGFQFF.

This clonotype was observed a few times. The genes are TRBV4-1 and TRBJ2-7; D is possibly TRBD2 (5 bases). This CDR3 region has 15 residues. With 1 base removed from V and 2 bases from J, the gap between germline ends came to 12 bases. Germline lookup yields CDR1 MGHRA and CDR2 YSYEKL. The CDR3 DNA follows: TGCGCCAGCAGCCAAGGCGAGGGAGAAACCTACGAGCAGTACTTC. Protein: CASSQGEGETYEQYF.

The chain is built from TRBV5-6 and TRBJ2-1; D possibly matches TRBD1 or TRBD2 (5 bases each). There are 11 residues in the CDR3. Germline CDR1 and CDR2: SGHDT and YYEEEE. Trimming shortened V by 5 bases and J by 13 bases, and 13 bases separated the two germline ends. The DNA for the CDR3 is TGTGCCAGCAGTGCCCGGGGCCCACAGTTCTTC. Translated, it gives CASSARGPQFF.

This chain uses TRBV5-4 with TRBJ2-3, with unresolved D. CDR3 length: 13 amino acids. Germline loops: CDR1 SGHNT, CDR2 YYREEE (reference sequence). V was shortened by 4 bases and J by 6 bases, with 12 bases between the two germline ends. This chain's CDR3 is CASSPMTLDTQYF. DNA for the CDR3: TGTGCCAGCAGCCCCATGACACTTGATACGCAGTATTTT.

The rearrangement uses TRBV4-1 and TRBJ2-5; no clear D gene. The CDR3 sequence is 13 residues long. The ends were cut back, 4 bases at V and 4 bases at J, with 10 bases in the middle. Germline V CDR1 and CDR2: MGHRA, YSYEKL. In DNA form, the CDR3 reads TGCGCCAGCAGCCCCCACGTCCCAGAGACCCAGTACTTC. It specifies CASSPHVPETQYF.

The chain carries TRBV25-1 and TRBJ2-7; 9 nucleotides match TRBD1. From germline, CDR1 is MGHDK and CDR2 SYGVNS. This CDR3 is 15 amino acids long. The V gene end was trimmed by 5 bases and the J gene end by 4 bases; junction bases not matched to a gene: 9. The CDR3 DNA follows: TGTGCCAGCAGTAACGCCGGGACAGGGATGTACGAGCAGTACTTC. It encodes CASSNAGTGMYEQYF.

V and J are TRBV27 and TRBJ2-5; 7 bases match TRBD2. This CDR3 region has 13 residues. V lost 7 bases to trimming and J lost 1 base; unmatched junction nucleotides: 3. CDR1 MNHEY and CDR2 SMNVEV come from the germline V gene (reference sequence). The CDR3 region has the DNA TGTGCCAGCAAACGACTAGCCCAAGAGACCCAGTACTTC. Its translation is CASKRLAQETQYF.

This clonotype showed up just a few times. V is TRBV7-2 and J is TRBJ2-5, with 11 bases fitting TRBD2. After removal of 4 bases from V and 2 bases from J, the junction contained 6 bases not matched to a gene. Germline V lookup: CDR1 SGHTA, CDR2 FQGNSA. The CDR3 has 16 residues. The CDR3 DNA is TGTGCCAGCAGCTGGGCTAGCGGGGGGCCGCAAGAGACCCAGTACTTC. Protein product: CASSWASGGPQETQYF.

This clonotype has only a few counts. The rearrangement joins TRBV5-1 to TRBJ1-5; D perhaps matches TRBD1 (5 bases). CDR1 and CDR2 (germline): SGHRS, YFSETQ. V lost 0 bases and J 6 bases, leaving 13 bases between the germline ends. CDR3 length equals 15 residues. The CDR3 sequence: CASSLVGGLGQPQHF. CDR3 DNA: TGCGCCAGCAGCTTGGTGGGGGGTTTGGGTCAGCCCCAGCATTTT.

V gene TRBV11-2 combines with J gene TRBJ2-2; maybe TRBD2 (6 bases). V was pared by 5 bases and J by 6 bases, with 16 bases between. CDR1 SGHAT and CDR2 FQNNGV come from the germline V gene. CDR3 length equals 15 residues. The CDR3 protein is CASSPSWGGAGELFF. The CDR3 DNA follows: TGTGCCAGCAGCCCCTCGTGGGGCGGGGCCGGGGAGCTGTTTTTT.

Written as DNA, the CDR3 is TGCGCCAGCAGCTTGAGGGGCTTATCCTATGGCTACACCTTC. Its protein is CASSLRGLSYGYTF. The chain carries TRBV5-1 and TRBJ1-2, with TRBD1 as a possible D gene (5 bases). The length of the CDR3 is 14 residues. CDR1 SGHRS and CDR2 YFSETQ come from the germline V gene. The V and J ends lost 1 base and 4 bases respectively, with 11 bases between them.

Many counts were recorded for this clonotype. The chain uses TRBV20-1 and TRBJ1-1, with D possibly being TRBD1 (6 bases). V shed 5 bases and J shed 1 base, with 8 bases lying between them. From germline, CDR1 is DFQATT and CDR2 SNEGSKA (reference sequence). The CDR3 has 12 residues. The CDR3: CSASDRNTEAFF. In DNA form, the CDR3 reads TGCAGTGCTTCGGACAGGAACACTGAAGCTTTCTTT.

V and J are TRBV4-1 and TRBJ2-2, with D possibly being TRBD1 (5 bases). CDR1 MGHRA and CDR2 YSYEKL come from the germline V gene. The CDR3 runs to 15 residues. Trimming cost V 3 bases and J 3 bases, with 11 bases left between them. The CDR3 spells CASSQGPRHTGELFF. In nucleotides, the CDR3 is TGCGCCAGCAGCCAGGGGCCCCGTCACACCGGGGAGCTGTTTTTT.

CDR3 sequence (DNA): TGTGCCAGCAGCTCGCAGAGCTCCGGGGAGCTGTTTTTT. Translating it yields CASSSQSSGELFF. V usage is TRBV7-2 and J usage is TRBJ2-2, with no clear D. Trimming left V 4 bases short and J 6 bases short, with 9 bases between. CDR1 and CDR2 from the germline V gene are SGHTA and FQGNSA. The CDR3 totals 13 residues.

The J gene is TRBJ2-1, the V gene TRBV5-6, with D uncertain. V gave up 1 base and J gave up 10 bases, with 18 bases separating them. The CDR3 consists of 15 residues. CDR1 is SGHDT, CDR2 YYEEEE, per germline. DNA for the CDR3: TGTGCCAGCAGCTTGTTTGGGTCCGGTGCAGCCGAGCAGTTCTTC. It is translated as CASSLFGSGAAEQFF.